The text below deals with one T cell receptor beta chain. What antigen it recognizes has not been identified. The record has no base qualities; no much larger clone is one base away. The collaborating institutions used their own protocols to collect whole blood in K2EDTA tubes. For TCRbeta analysis, collaborators shipped samples in one of three forms: frozen whole blood, isolated PBMCs, or DNA extracted from either of those sample types. V is cut back by 4 bases and J by 4 bases, with 3 bases in the junction unmatched. The CDR3 measures 13 amino acids from cysteine to phenylalanine. Kept here is only the CDR3 DNA, which spans 39 bases and is read in frame from base 1. CDR1 is given as SGHTS and CDR2 as YDEGEE, both from the germline V gene. The immunoSEQ Assay, a bias-controlled multiplex PCR, was used to amplify TCRbeta CDR3 regions from genomic DNA. The source study handled its data this way. Nucleated cell counts per sample were estimated from amplification of reference gene primers within the assay. To quantify the absolute abundance of each unique TCRbeta CDR3 rearrangement, sequence reads were collapsed and filtered. Productive Simpson clonality was computed per sample as the square root of Simpson's diversity index over productive rearrangements. TCRdb mirrors the immuneACCESS table, restricted to in-frame sequences. Some clones are absent from its copies; in checked studies, under half trace to an unresolved V gene, and the reason for the others is unknown. From that table come the V and J calls and clone size; the DNA was used to work out D and trimming. Within this sample are about 52,000 clones, with approximately 82% of them counted one time only. The ten most abundant clones make up roughly 7% of the sample.

This record belongs to a study of blood T cell repertoires in COVID-19 (dated by TCRdb to 2020 to 2021). In terms of the full investigation: Samples from collaborators originated in the United States, Italy and Spain and spanned both the acute and convalescent phases of COVID-19. The repertoires were released in a freely available public database meant as a resource for research on the immune response to SARS-CoV-2. Samples were obtained from the ongoing ImmuneRACE study (first 160 participants) and from 1,254 subjects provided by 6 global collaborators. The material from the prospective study consisted of cDNA or gDNA derived from T cells, B-cell-depleted T cells, or PBMCs. Subjects who had been exposed to COVID-19, were actively infected with it, or had recovered from it provided the deeply sampled blood TCRbeta repertoires that made up the dataset. Where HLA class I and class II types were available, the types were taken from metadata supplied by the sample provider, not from assay-based typing. Nearly every sample came with metadata listing a de-identified subject ID, COVID-19 status, age in years and sex.

The study at large found these results: The quantity of clinical and demographic metadata differed by source and by participant and was supplied without curation.

The sequenced sample was peripheral blood. The origin of this receptor is a man in his 70s with active COVID-19. The sequence links TRBV5-8 to TRBJ2-5; 8 bases in the junction line up with TRBD1. The DNA reads TGTGCCAGCAGCCTAGGGACAGGAGAGACCCAGTACTTC. Its protein reads: CASSLGTGETQYF.